These 5 T cell receptor beta chains were sequenced from one sample in a study of T cell repertoires in aging, cancer and after chemotherapy. TCR beta rearrangements were amplified from peripheral blood genomic DNA. Rearranged V-D-J TRB sequences were amplified with a mixed TRB-A/B primer pool. Each CDR3 protein is one row after TCRdb ran MiXCR on the multiplex PCR reads. Of several thousand distinct CDR3 sequences listed, approximately 31% are singletons. The sample taken for sequencing was blood. All receptors derive from a human donor with a blood cancer.

This clonotype was seen a few times. The chain recombines TRBV6-4 with TRBJ2-6; possibly TRBD1 for D (6 bases). Trimming removed 8 bases from V and 2 bases from J, with 16 bases in between. CDR1 is MRHNA and CDR2 is SNTAGT in the germline V gene. The CDR3 length is 16 residues. The DNA for the CDR3 is TGTGCCAGCGGCTGGGACACCCACCCTGGGGCCAACGTCCTGACTTTC. This translates into CASGWDTHPGANVLTF.

The chain carries TRBV6-5 and TRBJ1-1; a possible D gene is TRBD1 (5 bases). The V end lost 5 bases, the J end lost 6 bases, and 10 bases lay between the germline ends. The CDR3 is 12 residues long. Germline V gene sequence: CDR1 MNHEY, CDR2 SVGAGI. This CDR3 reads CASSQGRAEAFF. In DNA, the CDR3 is TGTGCCAGCAGTCAAGGCAGGGCTGAAGCTTTCTTT.

The chain has TRBV5-6 and TRBJ1-1; weak D call: TRBD1 (5 bases). This CDR3 has 13 amino acids. Germline V gene sequence: CDR1 SGHDT, CDR2 YYEEEE. With 1 base removed from V and 6 bases from J, the gap between germline ends came to 10 bases. CDR3 sequence reads: CASSLQGGPEAFF. The CDR3 coding sequence is TGTGCCAGCAGCTTGCAGGGAGGCCCTGAAGCTTTCTTT.

Only a few counts were recorded for this clonotype. This chain uses TRBV6-1 with TRBJ1-5, with 9 bases identical to TRBD1. The CDR3 length is 15 residues. The germline CDR1 and CDR2 sequences are MNHNS and SASEGT. The ends lost 3 bases at V and 7 bases at J; junction bases unmatched: 7. CDR3 DNA sequence: TGTGCCAGCAGTGAGGAGGGACAGGGCGGCCAGCCCCAGCATTTT. Translation: CASSEEGQGGQPQHF.

Within the sample, this clonotype is medium-sized. The chain uses TRBV19 and TRBJ1-5; D is unclear. Trimming cost V 5 bases and J 4 bases, with 15 bases left between them. CDR3 length equals 15 residues. Per germline, CDR1 LNHDA and CDR2 SQIVND (reference sequence). Here the CDR3 reads CASSAIKAQNQPQHF. CDR3 nucleotide sequence: TGTGCCAGTAGTGCGATAAAGGCCCAAAATCAGCCCCAGCATTTT.